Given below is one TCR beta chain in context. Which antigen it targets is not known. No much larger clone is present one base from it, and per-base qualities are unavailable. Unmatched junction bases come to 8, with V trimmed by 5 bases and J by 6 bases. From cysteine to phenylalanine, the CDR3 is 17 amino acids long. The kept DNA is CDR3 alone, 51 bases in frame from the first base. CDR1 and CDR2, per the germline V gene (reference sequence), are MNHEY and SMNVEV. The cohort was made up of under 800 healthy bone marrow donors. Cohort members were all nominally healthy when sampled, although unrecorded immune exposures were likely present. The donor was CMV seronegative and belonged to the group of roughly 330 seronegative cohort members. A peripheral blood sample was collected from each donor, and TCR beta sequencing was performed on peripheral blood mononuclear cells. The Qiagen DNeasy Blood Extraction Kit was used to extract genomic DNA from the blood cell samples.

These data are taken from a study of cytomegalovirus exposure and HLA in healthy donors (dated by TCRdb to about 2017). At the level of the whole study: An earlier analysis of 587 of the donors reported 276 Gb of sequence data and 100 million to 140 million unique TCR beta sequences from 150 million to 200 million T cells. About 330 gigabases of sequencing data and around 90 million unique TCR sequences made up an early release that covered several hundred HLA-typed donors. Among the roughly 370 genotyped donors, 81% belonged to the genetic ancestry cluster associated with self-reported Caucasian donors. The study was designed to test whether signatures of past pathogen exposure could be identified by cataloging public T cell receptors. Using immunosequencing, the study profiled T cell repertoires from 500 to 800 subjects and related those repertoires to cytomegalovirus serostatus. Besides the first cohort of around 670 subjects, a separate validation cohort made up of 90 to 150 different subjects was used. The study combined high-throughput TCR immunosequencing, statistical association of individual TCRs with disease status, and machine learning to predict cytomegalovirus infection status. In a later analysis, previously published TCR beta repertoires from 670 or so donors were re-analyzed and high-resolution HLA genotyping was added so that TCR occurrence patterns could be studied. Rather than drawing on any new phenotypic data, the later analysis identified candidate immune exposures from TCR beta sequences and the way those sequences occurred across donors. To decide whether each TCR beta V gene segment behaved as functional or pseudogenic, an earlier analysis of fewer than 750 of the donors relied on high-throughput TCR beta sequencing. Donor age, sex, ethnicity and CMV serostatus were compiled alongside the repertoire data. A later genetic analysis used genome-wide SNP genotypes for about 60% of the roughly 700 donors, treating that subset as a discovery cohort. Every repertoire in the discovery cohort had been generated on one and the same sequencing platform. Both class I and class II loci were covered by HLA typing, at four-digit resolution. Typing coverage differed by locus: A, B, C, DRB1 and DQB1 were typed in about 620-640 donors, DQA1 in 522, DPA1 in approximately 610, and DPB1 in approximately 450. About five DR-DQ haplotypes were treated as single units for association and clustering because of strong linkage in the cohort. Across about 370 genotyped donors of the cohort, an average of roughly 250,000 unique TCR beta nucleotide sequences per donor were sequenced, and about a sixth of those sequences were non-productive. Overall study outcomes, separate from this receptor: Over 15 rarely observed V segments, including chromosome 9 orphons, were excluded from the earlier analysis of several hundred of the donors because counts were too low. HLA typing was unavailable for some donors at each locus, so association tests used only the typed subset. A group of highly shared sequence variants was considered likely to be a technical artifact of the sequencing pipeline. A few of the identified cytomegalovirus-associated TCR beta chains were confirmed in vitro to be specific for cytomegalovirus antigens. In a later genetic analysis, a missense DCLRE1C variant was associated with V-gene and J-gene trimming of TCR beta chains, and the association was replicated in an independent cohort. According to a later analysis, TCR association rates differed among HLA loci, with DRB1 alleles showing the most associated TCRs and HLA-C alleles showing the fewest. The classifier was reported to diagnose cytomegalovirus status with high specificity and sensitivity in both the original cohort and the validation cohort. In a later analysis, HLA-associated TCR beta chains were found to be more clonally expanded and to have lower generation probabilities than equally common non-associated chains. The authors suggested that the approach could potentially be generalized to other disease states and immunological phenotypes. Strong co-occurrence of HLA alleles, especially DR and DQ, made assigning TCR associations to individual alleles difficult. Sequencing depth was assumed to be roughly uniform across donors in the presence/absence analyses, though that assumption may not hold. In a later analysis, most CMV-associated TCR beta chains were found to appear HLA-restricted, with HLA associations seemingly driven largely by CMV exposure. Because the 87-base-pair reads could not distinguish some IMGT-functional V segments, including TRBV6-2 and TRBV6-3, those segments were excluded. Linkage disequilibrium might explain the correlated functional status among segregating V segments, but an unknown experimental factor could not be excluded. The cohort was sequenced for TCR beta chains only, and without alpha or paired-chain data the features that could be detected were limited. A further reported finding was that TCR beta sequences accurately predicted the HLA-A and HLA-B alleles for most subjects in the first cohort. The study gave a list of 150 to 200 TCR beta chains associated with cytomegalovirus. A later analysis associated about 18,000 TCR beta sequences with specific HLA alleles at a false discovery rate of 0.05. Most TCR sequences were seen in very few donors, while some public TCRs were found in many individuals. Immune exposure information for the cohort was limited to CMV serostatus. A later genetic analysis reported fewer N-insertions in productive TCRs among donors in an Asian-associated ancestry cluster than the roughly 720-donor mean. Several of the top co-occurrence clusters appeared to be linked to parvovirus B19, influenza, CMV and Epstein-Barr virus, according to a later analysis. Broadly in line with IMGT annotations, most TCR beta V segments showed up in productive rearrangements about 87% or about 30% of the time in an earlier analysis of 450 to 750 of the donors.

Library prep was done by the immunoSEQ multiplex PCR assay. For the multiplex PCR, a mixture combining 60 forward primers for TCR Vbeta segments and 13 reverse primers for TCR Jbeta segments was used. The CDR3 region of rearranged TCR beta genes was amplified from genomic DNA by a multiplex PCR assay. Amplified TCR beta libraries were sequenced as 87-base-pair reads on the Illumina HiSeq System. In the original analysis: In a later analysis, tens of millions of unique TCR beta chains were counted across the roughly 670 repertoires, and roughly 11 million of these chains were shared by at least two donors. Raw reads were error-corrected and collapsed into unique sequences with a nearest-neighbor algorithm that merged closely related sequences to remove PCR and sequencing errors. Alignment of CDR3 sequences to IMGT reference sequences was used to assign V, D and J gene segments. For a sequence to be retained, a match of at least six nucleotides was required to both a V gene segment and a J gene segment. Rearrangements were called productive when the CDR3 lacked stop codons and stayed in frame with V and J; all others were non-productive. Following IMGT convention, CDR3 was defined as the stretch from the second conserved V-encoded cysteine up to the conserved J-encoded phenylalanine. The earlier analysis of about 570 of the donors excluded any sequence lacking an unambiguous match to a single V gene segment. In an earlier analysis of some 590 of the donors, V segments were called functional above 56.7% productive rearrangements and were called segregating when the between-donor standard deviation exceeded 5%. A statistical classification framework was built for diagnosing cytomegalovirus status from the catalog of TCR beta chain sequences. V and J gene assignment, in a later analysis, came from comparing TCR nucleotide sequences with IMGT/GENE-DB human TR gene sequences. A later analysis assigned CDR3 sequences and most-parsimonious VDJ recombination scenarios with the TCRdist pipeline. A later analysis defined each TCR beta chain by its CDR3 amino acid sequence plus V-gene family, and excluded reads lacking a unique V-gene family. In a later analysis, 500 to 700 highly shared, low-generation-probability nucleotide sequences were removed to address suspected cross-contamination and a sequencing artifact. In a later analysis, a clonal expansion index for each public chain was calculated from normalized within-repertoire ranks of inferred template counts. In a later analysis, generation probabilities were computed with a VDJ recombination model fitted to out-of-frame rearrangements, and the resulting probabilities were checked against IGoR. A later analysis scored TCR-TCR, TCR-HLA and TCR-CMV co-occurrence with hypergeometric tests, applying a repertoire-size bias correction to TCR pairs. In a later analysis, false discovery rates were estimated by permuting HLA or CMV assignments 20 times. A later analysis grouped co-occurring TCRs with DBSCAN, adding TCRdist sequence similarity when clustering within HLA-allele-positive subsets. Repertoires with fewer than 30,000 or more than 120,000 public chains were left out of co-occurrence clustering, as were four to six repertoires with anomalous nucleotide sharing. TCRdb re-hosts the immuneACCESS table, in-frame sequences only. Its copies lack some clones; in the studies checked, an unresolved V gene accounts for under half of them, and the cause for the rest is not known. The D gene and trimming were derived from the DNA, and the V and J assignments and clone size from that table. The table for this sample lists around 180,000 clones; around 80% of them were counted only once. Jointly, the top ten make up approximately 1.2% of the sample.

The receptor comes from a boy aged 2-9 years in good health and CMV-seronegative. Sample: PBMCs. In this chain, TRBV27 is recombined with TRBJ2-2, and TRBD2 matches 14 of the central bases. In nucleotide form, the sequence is TGTGCCAGCAGTCCCCGACGACTAGCGGGGGGGCCCGGGGAGCTGTTTTTT. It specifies CASSPRRLAGGPGELFF.